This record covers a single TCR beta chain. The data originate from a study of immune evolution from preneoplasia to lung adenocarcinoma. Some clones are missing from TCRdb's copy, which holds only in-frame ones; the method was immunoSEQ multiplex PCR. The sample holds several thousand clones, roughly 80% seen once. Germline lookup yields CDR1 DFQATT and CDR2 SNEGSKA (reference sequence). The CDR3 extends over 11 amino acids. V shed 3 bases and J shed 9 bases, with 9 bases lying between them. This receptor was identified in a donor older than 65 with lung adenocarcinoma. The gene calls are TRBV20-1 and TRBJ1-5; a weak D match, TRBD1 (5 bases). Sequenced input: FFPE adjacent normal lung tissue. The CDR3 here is CSARGDGPQHF. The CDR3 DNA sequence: TGCAGTGCTAGGGGGGACGGGCCCCAGCATTTT.